This T cell receptor beta chain was observed in a study of blood T cell repertoires in COVID-19. Generated by immunoSEQ multiplex PCR, the TCRdb table keeps only in-frame clones and is missing some. The data show hundreds of thousands of clones, with roughly 85% seen just once and approximately 8.6% held by the top ten. Participants, roughly 18 to 100 years old, spanned 25 or so US areas. Germline CDR1 and CDR2: SEHNR and FQNEAQ (reference sequence). The V gene lost 5 bases and the J gene lost 4 bases, with 12 bases spanning the gap. This CDR3 comprises 14 residues. Sequences were obtained from PBMCs or T cells enriched from blood (not recorded which). The chain joins TRBV7-9 to TRBJ1-3; D gene unclear. The TCR was taken from a woman in her 50s with acute COVID-19. The CDR3 sequence: CASSDSGYGNTIYF. The CDR3 bases are TGTGCCAGCAGCGACTCGGGGTACGGAAACACCATATATTTT.